This T cell receptor beta chain was retrieved from a study of blood T cell repertoires in COVID-19. Study at large: The analysed material was cDNA or gDNA that came from T cells, B-cell-depleted T cells, or PBMCs.

Seattle patients were enrolled during active infection and followed longitudinally. Only in-frame clones appear in the TCRdb table, and some are missing; sequencing was by immunoSEQ multiplex PCR. The sample yields about 410,000 clones, about 88% seen once. The CDR3 sequence is 15 residues long. CDR1 is SGHDT, CDR2 YYEEEE, per germline. The V and J ends lost 4 bases and 2 bases, in that order; junction bases with no gene match: 8. This receptor was obtained from a woman in her thirties or forties with COVID-19, enrolled during active disease. The sample consisted of peripheral blood. V is TRBV5-6 and J is TRBJ1-2; 7 bases are shared with TRBD1. CDR3: CASSPSPGQNYGYTF. CDR3 DNA: TGTGCCAGCAGCCCTTCTCCGGGACAGAACTATGGCTACACCTTC. Filled out from reference TRBV5-6 and TRBJ1-2, the complete variable domain reads DAGVTQSPTHLIKTRGQQVTLRCSPKSGHDTVSWYQQALGQGPQFIFQYYEEEERQRGNFPDRFSGHQFPNYSSELNVNALLLGDSALYLCASSPSPGQNYGYTFGSGTRLTVV.